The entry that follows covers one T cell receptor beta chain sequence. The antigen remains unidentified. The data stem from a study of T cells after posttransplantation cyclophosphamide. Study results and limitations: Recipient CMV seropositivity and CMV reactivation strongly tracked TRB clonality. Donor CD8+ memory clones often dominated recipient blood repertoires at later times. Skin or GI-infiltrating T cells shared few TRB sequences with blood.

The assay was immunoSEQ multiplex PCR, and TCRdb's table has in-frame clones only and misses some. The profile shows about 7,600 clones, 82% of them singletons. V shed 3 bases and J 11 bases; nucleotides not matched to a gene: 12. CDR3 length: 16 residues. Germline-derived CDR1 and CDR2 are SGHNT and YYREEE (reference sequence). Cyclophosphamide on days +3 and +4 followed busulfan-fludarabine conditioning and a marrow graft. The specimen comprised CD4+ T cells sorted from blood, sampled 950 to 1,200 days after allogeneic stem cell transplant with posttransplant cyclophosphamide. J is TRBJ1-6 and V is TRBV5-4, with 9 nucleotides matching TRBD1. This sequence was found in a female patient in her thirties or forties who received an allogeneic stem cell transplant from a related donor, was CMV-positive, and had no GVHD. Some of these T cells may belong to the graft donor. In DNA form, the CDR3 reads TGTGCCAGCAGCTCTGACCGGGACAGGGTTCGGACACCCCTCCACTTT. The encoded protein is CASSSDRDRVRTPLHF.